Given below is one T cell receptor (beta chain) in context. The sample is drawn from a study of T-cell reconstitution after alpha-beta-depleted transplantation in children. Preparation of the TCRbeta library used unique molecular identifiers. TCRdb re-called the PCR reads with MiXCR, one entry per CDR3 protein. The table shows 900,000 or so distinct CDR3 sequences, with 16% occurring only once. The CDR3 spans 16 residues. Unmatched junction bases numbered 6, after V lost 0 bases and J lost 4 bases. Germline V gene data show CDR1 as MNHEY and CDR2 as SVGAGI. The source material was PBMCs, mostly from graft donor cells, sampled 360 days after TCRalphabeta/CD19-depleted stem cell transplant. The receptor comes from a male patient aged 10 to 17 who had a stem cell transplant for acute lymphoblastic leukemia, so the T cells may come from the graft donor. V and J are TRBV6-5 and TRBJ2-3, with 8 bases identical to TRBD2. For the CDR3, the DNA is TGTGCCAGCAGTTACTCTTCGGGAGGGCCCTCAGATACGCAGTATTTT. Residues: CASSYSSGGPSDTQYF.